The clone carrying this T cell receptor beta chain was observed a handful of times. The antigen is unknown. The CDR3 extends over 14 amino acids. V lost 6 bases and J lost 4, with 15 bases in between. Looked up from germline, CDR1 is MNHEY and CDR2 is SMNVEV (reference sequence). The sample comes from a study of cytomegalovirus exposure and HLA in healthy donors. Study-wide context: Inside one of the first data releases sat around 86 million unique TCRs taken from HLA-typed donors.

Study-level points and caveats: Prediction of most subjects' HLA-A and HLA-B alleles by TCR beta sequences was reportedly accurate. TCR beta chain V- and J-gene trimming was linked, in a later analysis, to a missense variant in DCLRE1C.

The PCR had 60 Vbeta and 13 Jbeta primers. Libraries were prepared by immunoSEQ multiplex PCR; TCRdb keeps only in-frame clonotypes and omits some of them. Seen here are approximately 170,000 clones, around 85% observed once, and the top ten hold 1% to 1.5%. All the people who gave samples were healthy bone marrow donors. The receptor was isolated from a man aged 50 to 60 in good health and CMV-seropositive. The chain combines TRBV27 with TRBJ1-1; the D gene is possibly TRBD1 (5 bases). Sequences were obtained from PBMCs. DNA of the CDR3: TGTGCCAGCAGACAGGACCCAATGGCCACTGAAGCTTTCTTT. Encoded protein: CASRQDPMATEAFF.